This T cell receptor (beta chain) was observed in a study of blood T cell repertoires in COVID-19. Generated by immunoSEQ multiplex PCR, the TCRdb table keeps only in-frame clones and is missing some. This sample has 130,000 to 150,000 clones, with around 75% found just once. Trimming took 3 bases from V and 0 from J, leaving 12 bases between them. The CDR3 loop spans 16 amino acids. Germline V CDR1 and CDR2: MNHEY, SMNVEV (reference sequence). The sequence was obtained from a woman in her seventies with COVID-19, enrolled during active disease. Sequencing was performed on peripheral blood. The chain uses TRBV27 and TRBJ1-5, with D perhaps TRBD1 (6 bases). This chain's CDR3 is CASSLDSQYSNQPQHF. Here the CDR3 DNA reads TGTGCCAGCAGTTTGGACAGCCAGTATAGCAATCAGCCCCAGCATTTT.